A selection of T cell receptor beta chains follows, all from one sample in a study of cytotoxic CD8 clonotypes in ibrutinib-treated CLL. The assay was immunoSEQ multiplex PCR, and TCRdb's table has in-frame clones only and misses some. The sample lists roughly 130,000 clones, 70% to 80% occurring once. Material: PBMCs, obtained after 12 months of ibrutinib treatment. The receptors derive from a human donor with chronic lymphocytic leukemia. Both conserved end residues are part of each CDR3. D genes are given only for firm matches. Expanded clones are given a class, and other clones once, few, many or no size at all.

abundance,j_gene,d_gene,v_gene,CDR3nt,CDR3aa
.,TRBJ1-2,TRBD1,TRBV7-2,TGTGCCAGCAGCCTTCGGACAGGGGGCTACACCTTC,CASSLRTGGYTF
.,TRBJ1-5,TRBD1,TRBV6-5,TGTGCCAGCAGTTTGAGGGGGCGTCGGCAGCCCCAGCATTTT,CASSLRGRRQPQHF
.,TRBJ2-3,.,TRBV5-4,TGTGCCAGCAGCCTTCAAATTCTGGATACGCAGTATTTT,CASSLQILDTQYF
.,TRBJ2-2,.,TRBV2,TGTGCCAGCAGTGAAGACCGATCAAGGATTCGCGAGCTGTTTTTT,CASSEDRSRIRELFF
.,TRBJ2-3,.,TRBV7-8,TGTGCCAGCAGCTTAGTATTGCGTGGGACGCAGTATTTT,CASSLVLRGTQYF
.,TRBJ2-1,TRBD2,TRBV14,TGTGCCAGCAGTCTAGGTAGCGGGGTGAATGAGCAGTTCTTC,CASSLGSGVNEQFF
.,TRBJ1-3,.,TRBV19,TGTGCCAGTAGTATACTGGGTTACTCTGGAAACACCATATATTTT,CASSILGYSGNTIYF
.,TRBJ2-3,.,TRBV11-2,TGTGCCAGCAGCTTAGGAACTTGGGGCTTAGATACGCAGTATTTT,CASSLGTWGLDTQYF
once,TRBJ2-4,.,TRBV28,TGTGCCAGCAGTCCTCGGAGGGGAGGTTCGGGCAAAAACATTCAGTACTTC,CASSPRRGGSGKNIQYF
.,TRBJ2-7,TRBD2,TRBV9,TGTGCCAGCAGCGCAACCCCTAACCCGGGACTAGCGGGGTACGAGCAGTACTTC,CASSATPNPGLAGYEQYF
few,TRBJ2-1,TRBD2,TRBV18,TGTGCCAGCTCACCAGGGGTAATAGCGGGAATTGAGCAGTTCTTC,CASSPGVIAGIEQFF
.,TRBJ1-4,TRBD1,TRBV5-4,TGTGCCAGCAGCCCCGGCCCGAGGGACAGTCAAAATGAAAAACTGTTTTTT,CASSPGPRDSQNEKLFF
.,TRBJ1-1,.,TRBV7-2,TGTGCCAGCAGCTTGAGCTCCCTGCCAGGCACTGAAGCTTTCTTT,CASSLSSLPGTEAFF
once,TRBJ2-7,TRBD1,TRBV6-1,TGTGCCAGCAGTGTCCGACAGGGGCCTTACGAGCAGTACTTC,CASSVRQGPYEQYF
.,TRBJ2-7,TRBD1,TRBV6-5,TGTGCCAGCAGGCCGGGACAGGCCTCCTACGAGCAGTACTTC,CASRPGQASYEQYF
.,TRBJ1-2,.,TRBV6-1,TGTGCCAGCAGTGTTGACAGCTATGGCTACACCTTC,CASSVDSYGYTF
few,TRBJ1-2,.,TRBV19,TGTGCCAGTAGTATTCGCACAGGATACTATGGCTACACCTTC,CASSIRTGYYGYTF
.,TRBJ1-1,.,TRBV27,TGTGCCAGCAGTTTAGTCCAGGGTAACACTAGGAATGAAGCTTTCTTT,CASSLVQGNTRNEAFF
.,TRBJ1-5,.,TRBV11-2,TGTGCCAGCAGCTTAGCCGGACAGTACAATCAGCCCCAGCATTTT,CASSLAGQYNQPQHF
.,TRBJ1-2,TRBD1,TRBV10-3,TGTGCCATCAGTGAGCCCGGACAGGGGGTTTTTGGCTACACCTTC,CAISEPGQGVFGYTF
.,TRBJ2-7,.,TRBV28,TGTGCCAGCAGCAAAGGAGGGCCGGTAATCGAGCAGTACTTC,CASSKGGPVIEQYF
.,TRBJ2-7,TRBD2,TRBV4-2,TGTGCCAGCAGCTTAGCTAGCGGGGAAACCTACGAGCAGTACTTC,CASSLASGETYEQYF
.,TRBJ2-5,TRBD1,TRBV27,TGTGCCAGCAGTCCCCTAGGGGGCCGGGAGACCCAGTACTTC,CASSPLGGRETQYF
.,TRBJ2-1,TRBD1,TRBV5-8,TGTGCCAGCAGCCTAGGACAGGGCTATGAGCAGTTCTTC,CASSLGQGYEQFF
.,TRBJ1-2,.,TRBV30,TGTGCCTGGAGTGTACGTTATGGCTACACCTTC,CAWSVRYGYTF
.,TRBJ2-7,TRBD1,TRBV27,TGTGCCAGCAGTTACAGGGGGACGAGGTACGAGCAGTACTTC,CASSYRGTRYEQYF
.,TRBJ2-1,.,TRBV11-2,TGTGCCAGCAGCTTCCGCGGGCCCGGAGGTGCTGGGCAGTTCTTC,CASSFRGPGGAGQFF
few,TRBJ2-3,.,TRBV28,TGTGCCAGCAGTTCATCCCGTGATACGCAGTATTTT,CASSSSRDTQYF
.,TRBJ2-7,.,TRBV4-1,TGCGCCAGCAGCCAATTCCGGGACTCCGTTTTAAGAGGCGAGCAGTACTTC,CASSQFRDSVLRGEQYF